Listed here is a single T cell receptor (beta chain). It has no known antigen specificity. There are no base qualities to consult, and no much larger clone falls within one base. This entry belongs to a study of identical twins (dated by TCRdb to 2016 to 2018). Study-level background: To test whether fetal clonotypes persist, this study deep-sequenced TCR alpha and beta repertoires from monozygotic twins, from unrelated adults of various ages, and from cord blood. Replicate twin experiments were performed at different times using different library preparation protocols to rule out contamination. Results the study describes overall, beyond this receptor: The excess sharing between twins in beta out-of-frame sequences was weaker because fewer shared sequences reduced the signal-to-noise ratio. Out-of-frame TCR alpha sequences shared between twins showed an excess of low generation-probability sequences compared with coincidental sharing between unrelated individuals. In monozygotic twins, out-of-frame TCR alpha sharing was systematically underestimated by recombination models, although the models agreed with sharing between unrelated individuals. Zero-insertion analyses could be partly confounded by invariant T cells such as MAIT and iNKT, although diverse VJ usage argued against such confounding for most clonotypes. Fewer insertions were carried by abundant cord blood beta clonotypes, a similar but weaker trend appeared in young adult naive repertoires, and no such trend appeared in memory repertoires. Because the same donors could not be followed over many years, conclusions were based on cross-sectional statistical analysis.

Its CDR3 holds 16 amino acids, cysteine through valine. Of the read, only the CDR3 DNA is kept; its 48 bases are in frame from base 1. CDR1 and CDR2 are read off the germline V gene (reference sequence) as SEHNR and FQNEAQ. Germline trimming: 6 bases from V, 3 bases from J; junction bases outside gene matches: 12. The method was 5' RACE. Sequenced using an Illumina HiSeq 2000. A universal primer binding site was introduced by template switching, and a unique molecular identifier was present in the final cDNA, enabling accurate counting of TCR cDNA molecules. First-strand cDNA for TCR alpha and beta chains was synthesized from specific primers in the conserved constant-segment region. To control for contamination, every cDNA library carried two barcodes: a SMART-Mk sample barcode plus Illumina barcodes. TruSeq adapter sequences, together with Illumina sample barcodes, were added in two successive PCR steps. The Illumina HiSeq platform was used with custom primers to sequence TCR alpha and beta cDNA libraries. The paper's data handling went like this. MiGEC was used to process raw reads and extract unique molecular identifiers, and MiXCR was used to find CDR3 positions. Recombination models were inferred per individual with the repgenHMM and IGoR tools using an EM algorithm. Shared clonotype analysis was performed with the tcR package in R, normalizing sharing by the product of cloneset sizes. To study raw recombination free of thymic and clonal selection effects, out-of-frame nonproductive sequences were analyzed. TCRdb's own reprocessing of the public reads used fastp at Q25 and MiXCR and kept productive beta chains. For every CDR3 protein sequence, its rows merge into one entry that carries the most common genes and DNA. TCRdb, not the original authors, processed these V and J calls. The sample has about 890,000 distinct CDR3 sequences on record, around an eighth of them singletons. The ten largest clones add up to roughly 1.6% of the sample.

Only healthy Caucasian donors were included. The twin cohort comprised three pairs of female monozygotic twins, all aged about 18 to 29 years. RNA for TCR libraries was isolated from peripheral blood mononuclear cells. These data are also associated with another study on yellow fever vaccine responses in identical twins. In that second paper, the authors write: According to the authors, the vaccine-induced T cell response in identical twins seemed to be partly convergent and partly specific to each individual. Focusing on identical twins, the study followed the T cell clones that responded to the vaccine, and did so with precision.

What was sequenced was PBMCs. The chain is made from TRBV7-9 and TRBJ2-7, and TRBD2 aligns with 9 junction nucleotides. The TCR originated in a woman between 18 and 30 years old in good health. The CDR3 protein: CASSPRSGGQVYEQYV. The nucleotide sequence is TGTGCCAGCAGTCCAAGGAGCGGGGGGCAGGTCTACGAGCAGTACGTC.